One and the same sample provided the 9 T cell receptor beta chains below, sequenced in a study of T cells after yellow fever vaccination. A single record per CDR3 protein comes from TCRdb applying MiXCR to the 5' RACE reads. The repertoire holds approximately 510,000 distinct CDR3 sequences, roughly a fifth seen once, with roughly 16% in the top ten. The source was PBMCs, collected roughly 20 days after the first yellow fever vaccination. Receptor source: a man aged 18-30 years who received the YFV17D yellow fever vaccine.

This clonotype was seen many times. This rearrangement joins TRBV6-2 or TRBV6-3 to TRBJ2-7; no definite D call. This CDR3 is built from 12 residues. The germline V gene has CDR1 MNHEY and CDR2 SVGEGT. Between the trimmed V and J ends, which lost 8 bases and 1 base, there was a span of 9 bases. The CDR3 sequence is CASSISSYEQYF. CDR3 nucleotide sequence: TGTGCCAGCTCGATCTCGTCCTACGAGCAGTACTTC.

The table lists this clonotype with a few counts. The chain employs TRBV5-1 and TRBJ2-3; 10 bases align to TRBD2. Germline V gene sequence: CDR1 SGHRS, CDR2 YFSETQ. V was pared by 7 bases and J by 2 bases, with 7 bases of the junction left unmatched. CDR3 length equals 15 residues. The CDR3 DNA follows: TGCGCCAGCCTATTACTAGCGGGGTCCACAGATACGCAGTATTTT. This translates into CASLLLAGSTDTQYF.

The CDR3 sequence: CASSFFSTDTQYF. CDR3 bases: TGTGCCAGCAGTTTTTTTAGCACAGATACGCAGTATTTT. The chain couples TRBV27 to TRBJ2-3, with unresolved D. Germline V lookup: CDR1 MNHEY, CDR2 SMNVEV (reference sequence). The CDR3 loop spans 13 amino acids. V shed 3 bases and J shed 0 bases, with 4 bases lying between them.

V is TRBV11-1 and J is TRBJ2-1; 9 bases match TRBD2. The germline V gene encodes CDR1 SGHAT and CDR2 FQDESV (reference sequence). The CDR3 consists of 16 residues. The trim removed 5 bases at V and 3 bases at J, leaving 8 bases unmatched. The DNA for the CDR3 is TGTGCCAGCAGCGAACGCCTAGCGGGGAGCTACAATGAGCAGTTCTTC. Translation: CASSERLAGSYNEQFF.

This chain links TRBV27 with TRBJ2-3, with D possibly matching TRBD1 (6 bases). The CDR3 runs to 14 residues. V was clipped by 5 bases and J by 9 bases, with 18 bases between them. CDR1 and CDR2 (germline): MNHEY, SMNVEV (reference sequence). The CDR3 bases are TGTGCCAGCAGTCAGGCACAGGGTCGGATCACGCAGTATTTT. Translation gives CASSQAQGRITQYF.

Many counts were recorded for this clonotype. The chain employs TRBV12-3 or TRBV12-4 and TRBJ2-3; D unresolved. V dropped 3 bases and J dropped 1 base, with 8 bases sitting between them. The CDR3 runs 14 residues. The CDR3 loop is CASSFASRTDTQYF. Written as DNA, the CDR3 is TGTGCCAGCAGTTTCGCCAGCCGCACAGATACGCAGTATTTT.

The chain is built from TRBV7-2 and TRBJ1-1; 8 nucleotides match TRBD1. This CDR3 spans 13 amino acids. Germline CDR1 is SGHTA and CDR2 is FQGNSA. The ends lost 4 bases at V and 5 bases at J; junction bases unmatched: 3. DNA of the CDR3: TGTGCCAGCAGCTCCCACAGGGGGACTGAAGCTTTCTTT. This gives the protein CASSSHRGTEAFF.

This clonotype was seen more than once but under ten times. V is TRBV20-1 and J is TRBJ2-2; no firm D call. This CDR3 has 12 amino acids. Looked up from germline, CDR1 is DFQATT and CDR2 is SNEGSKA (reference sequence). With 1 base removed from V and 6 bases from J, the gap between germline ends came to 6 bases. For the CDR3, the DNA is TGCAGTGCTAGAGCCAGCCCCGGGGAGCTGTTTTTT. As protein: CSARASPGELFF.

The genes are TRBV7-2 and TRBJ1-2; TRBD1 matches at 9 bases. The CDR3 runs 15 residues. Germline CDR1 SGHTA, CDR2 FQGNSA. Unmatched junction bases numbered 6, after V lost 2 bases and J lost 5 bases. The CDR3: CASSLLGTGTYGYTF. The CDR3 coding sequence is TGTGCCAGCAGCTTACTTGGGACAGGGACTTATGGCTACACCTTC.